This TCR beta chain was identified in a study of blood T cell repertoires in COVID-19. Sequenced by immunoSEQ multiplex PCR; TCRdb stores in-frame clones only, minus some. Of roughly 100,000 clones in the sample, around 90% were seen once. CDR1 and CDR2 (germline): MDHEN, SYDVKM. The CDR3 has 14 residues. The V segment lost 8 bases and the J segment 3 bases; nucleotides outside the gene matches: 6. The V and J genes are TRBV28 and TRBJ1-4; TRBD1 matches 7 bases. This clonotype originated in a man aged 45 to 65 with active or convalescent COVID-19. The sequencing sample was made of peripheral blood. DNA of the CDR3: TGTGCCAGCCTTCGGACAGGCCCTAATGAAAAACTGTTTTTT. This sequence encodes CASLRTGPNEKLFF.